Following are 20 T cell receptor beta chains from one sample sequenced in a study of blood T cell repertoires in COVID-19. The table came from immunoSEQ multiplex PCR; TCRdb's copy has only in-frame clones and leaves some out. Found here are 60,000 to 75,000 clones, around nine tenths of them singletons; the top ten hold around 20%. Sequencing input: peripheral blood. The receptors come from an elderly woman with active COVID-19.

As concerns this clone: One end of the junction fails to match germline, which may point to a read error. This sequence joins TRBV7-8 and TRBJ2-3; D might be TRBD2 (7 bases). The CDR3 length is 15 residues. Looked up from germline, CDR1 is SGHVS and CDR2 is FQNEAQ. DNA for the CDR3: TGTCCCAGCTGCTTTGGGGGGGGCGGCACAGATACGCAGTATTTT. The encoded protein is CPSCFGGGGTDTQYF.

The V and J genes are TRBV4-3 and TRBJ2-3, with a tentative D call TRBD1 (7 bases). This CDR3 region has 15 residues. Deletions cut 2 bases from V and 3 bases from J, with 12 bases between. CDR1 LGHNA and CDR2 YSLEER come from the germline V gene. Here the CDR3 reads CASSQRAGGTDTQYF. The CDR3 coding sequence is TGCGCCAGCAGCCAACGGGCAGGGGGGACAGATACGCAGTATTTT.

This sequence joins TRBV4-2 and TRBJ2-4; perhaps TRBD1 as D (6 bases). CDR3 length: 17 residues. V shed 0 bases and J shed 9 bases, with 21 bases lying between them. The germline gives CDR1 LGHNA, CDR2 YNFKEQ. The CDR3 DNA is TGTGCCAGCAGCCAAGAACCTGGGGTTAACAGGGAAATCATTCAGTACTTC. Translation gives CASSQEPGVNREIIQYF.

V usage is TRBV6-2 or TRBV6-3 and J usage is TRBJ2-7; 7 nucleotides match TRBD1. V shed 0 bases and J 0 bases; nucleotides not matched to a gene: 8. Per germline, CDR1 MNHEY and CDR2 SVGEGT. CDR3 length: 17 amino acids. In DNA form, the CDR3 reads TGTGCCAGCAGTTACTCGTTCGGGACAGTAAGCTCCTACGAGCAGTACTTC. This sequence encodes CASSYSFGTVSSYEQYF.

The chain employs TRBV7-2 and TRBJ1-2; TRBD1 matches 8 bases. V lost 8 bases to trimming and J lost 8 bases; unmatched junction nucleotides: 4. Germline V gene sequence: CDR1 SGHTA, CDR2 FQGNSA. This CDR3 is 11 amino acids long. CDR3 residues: CASGQGRGYTF. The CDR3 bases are TGTGCCAGCGGACAGGGTCGCGGCTACACCTTC.

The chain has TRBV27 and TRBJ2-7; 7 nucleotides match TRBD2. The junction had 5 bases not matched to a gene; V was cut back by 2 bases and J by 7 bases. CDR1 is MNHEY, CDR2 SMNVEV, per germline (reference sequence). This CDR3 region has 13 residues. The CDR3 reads CASSLGLGGEQYF. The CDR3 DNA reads TGTGCCAGCAGTTTAGGGCTGGGGGGGGAGCAGTACTTC.

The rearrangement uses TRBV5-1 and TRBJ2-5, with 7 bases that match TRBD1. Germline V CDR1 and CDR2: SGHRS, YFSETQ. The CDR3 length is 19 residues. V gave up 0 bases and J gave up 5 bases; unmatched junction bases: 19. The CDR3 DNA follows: TGCGCCAGCAGCTTGGCCGGAAGGGGGCGGAGGCCCTCTTTGGAGACCCAGTACTTC. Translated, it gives CASSLAGRGRRPSLETQYF. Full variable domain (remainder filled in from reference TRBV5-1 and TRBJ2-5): KAGVTQTPRYLIKTRGQQVTLSCSPISGHRSVSWYQQTPGQGLQFLFEYFSETQRNKGNFPGRFSGRQFSNSRSEMNVSTLELGDSALYLCASSLAGRGRRPSLETQYFGPGTRLLVL.

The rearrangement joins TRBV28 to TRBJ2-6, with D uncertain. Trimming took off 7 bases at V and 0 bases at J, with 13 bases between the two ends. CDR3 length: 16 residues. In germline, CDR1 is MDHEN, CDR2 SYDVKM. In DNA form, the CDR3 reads TGTGCCAGCAAACCTGACACTTTCTCTGGGGCCAACGTCCTGACTTTC. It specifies CASKPDTFSGANVLTF.

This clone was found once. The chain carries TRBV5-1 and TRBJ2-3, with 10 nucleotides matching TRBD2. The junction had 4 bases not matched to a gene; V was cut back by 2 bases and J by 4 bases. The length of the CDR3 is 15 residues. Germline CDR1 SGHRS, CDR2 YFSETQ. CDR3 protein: CASSLSGGASDTQYF. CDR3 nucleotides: TGCGCCAGCAGCTTAAGCGGGGGGGCTTCAGATACGCAGTATTTT.

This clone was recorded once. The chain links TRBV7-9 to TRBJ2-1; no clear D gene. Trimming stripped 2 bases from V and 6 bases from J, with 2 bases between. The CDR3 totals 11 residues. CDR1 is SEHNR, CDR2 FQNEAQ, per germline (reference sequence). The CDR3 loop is CASSLRNEQFF. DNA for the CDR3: TGTGCCAGCAGCTTACGCAATGAGCAGTTCTTC.

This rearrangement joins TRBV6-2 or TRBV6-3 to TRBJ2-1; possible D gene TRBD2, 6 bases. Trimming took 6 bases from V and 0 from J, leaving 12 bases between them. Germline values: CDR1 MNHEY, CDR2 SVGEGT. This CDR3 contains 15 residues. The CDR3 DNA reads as TGTGCCAGCAGCACGGGACTCCTCTCCTACAATGAGCAGTTCTTC. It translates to CASSTGLLSYNEQFF.

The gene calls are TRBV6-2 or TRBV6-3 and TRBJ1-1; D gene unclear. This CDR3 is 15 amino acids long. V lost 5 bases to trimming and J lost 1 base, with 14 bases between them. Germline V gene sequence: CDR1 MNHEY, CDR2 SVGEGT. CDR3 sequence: CASSQQRVANTEAFF. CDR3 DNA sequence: TGTGCCAGCAGTCAACAGAGGGTAGCGAACACTGAAGCTTTCTTT.

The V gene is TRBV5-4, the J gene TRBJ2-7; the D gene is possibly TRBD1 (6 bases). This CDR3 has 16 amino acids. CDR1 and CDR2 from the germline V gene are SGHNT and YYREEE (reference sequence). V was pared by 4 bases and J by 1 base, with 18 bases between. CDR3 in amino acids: CASSQSPGQGSYEQYF. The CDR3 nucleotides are TGTGCCAGCAGCCAATCCCCGGGACAAGGGTCCTACGAGCAGTACTTC.

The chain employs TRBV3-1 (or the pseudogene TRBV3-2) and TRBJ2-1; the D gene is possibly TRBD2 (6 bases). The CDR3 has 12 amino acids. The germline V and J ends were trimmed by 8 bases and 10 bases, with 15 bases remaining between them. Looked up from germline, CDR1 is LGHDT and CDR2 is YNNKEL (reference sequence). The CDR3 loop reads CASANFRGEQFF. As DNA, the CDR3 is TGTGCCAGCGCCAATTTTCGGGGGGAGCAGTTCTTC.

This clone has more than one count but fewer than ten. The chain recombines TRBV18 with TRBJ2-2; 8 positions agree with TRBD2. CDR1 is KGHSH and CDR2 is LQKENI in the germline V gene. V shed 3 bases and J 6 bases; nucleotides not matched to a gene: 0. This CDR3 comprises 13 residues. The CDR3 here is CASSPRGAGELFF. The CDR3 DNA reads TGTGCCAGCTCACCGCGGGGGGCCGGGGAGCTGTTTTTT. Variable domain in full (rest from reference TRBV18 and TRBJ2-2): NAGVMQNPRHLVRRRGQEARLRCSPMKGHSHVYWYRQLPEEGLKFMVYLQKENIIDESGMPKERFSAEFPKEGPSILRIQQVVRGDSAAYFCASSPRGAGELFFGEGSRLTVL.

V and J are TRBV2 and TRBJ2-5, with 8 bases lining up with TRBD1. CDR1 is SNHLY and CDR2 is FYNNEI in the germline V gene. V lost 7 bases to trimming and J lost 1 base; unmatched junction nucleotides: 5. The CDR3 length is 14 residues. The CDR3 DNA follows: TGTGCCAGCACCAAGACAGGGGCCCAAGAGACCCAGTACTTC. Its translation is CASTKTGAQETQYF.

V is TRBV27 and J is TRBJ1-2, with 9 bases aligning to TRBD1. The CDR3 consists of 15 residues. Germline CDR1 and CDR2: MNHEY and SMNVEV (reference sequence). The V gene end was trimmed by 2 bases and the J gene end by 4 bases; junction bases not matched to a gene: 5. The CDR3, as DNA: TGTGCCAGCAGTTTAAGGACAGGGGCAATCTATGGCTACACCTTC. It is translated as CASSLRTGAIYGYTF.

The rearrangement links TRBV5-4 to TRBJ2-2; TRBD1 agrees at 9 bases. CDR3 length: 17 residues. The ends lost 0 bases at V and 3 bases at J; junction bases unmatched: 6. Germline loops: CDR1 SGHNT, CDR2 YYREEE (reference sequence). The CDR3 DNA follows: TGTGCCAGCAGCTTGGAGTGGACAGGGGAGTACACCGGGGAGCTGTTTTTT. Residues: CASSLEWTGEYTGELFF.

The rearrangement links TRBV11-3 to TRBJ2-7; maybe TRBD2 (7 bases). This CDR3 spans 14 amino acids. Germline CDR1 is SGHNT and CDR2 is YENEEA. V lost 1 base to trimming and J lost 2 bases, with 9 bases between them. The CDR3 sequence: CASSLAGGPYEQYF. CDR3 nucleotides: TGTGCCAGCAGCTTAGCGGGGGGCCCCTACGAGCAGTACTTC.

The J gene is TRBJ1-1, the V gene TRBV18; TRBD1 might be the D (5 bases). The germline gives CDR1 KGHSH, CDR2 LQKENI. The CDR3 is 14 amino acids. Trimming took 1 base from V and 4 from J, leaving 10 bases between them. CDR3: CASSPRGGGTEAFF. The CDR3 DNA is TGTGCCAGCTCACCACGGGGGGGAGGCACTGAAGCTTTCTTT.